A single sample gave rise to the 19 T cell receptor beta chains below, sequenced in a study of Ad26.COV2.S vaccination and SARS-CoV-2 variants. Some clones are missing from TCRdb's copy, which holds only in-frame ones; the method was immunoSEQ multiplex PCR. The top ten hold 5% of the sample, which has around 140,000 clones, approximately 90% seen once. The sequenced sample was peripheral blood, obtained after recovery from COVID-19. The receptors here all came from a human donor who had recovered from COVID-19.

This chain links TRBV5-4 with TRBJ2-3, with D unclear. The CDR3 consists of 16 residues. CDR1 SGHNT and CDR2 YYREEE come from the germline V gene (reference sequence). With 5 bases removed from V and 2 bases from J, the gap between germline ends came to 18 bases. In DNA, the CDR3 is TGTGCCAGCAGACAAAAGACAAGGGAAAACACAGATACGCAGTATTTT. It encodes CASRQKTRENTDTQYF.

This clone has just one count. The J gene is TRBJ1-2, the V gene TRBV30; 7 nucleotides agree with TRBD1. Trimming removed 5 bases from V and 5 bases from J; junction bases left unmatched: 8. Looked up from germline, CDR1 is GTSNPN and CDR2 is SVGIG (reference sequence). This CDR3 region has 13 residues. The CDR3 DNA reads as TGTGCCTGGGGACTGGGACAGTCATATGGCTACACCTTC. Protein product: CAWGLGQSYGYTF.

This chain joins TRBV4-2 and TRBJ1-5; D is undetermined. Germline CDR1 is LGHNA and CDR2 is YNFKEQ. This CDR3 has 15 residues. The V end lost 4 bases, the J end lost 6 bases, and 16 bases lay between the germline ends. The CDR3 DNA reads as TGTGCCAGCAGCCCCCGAGAGGGTGTGAGTCAGCCCCAGCATTTT. It translates to CASSPREGVSQPQHF.

The chain has TRBV28 and TRBJ2-5; 7 nucleotides align to TRBD1. The J segment lost 5 bases and the V segment lost 3 bases, leaving 9 bases of the junction unmatched. CDR3 size: 15 residues. Looked up from germline, CDR1 is MDHEN and CDR2 is SYDVKM. The CDR3: CASSLMRGLSETQYF. The CDR3 DNA is TGTGCCAGCAGTTTGATGAGGGGGCTATCGGAGACCCAGTACTTC. Combining the CDR3 with reference TRBV28 and TRBJ2-5 gives the whole variable domain DVKVTQSSRYLVKRTGEKVFLECVQDMDHENMFWYRQDPGLGLRLIYFSYDVKMKEKGDIPEGYSVSREKKERFSLILESASTNQTSMYLCASSLMRGLSETQYFGPGTRLLVL.

V and J are TRBV28 and TRBJ2-1; 7 nucleotides align to TRBD1. CDR1 is MDHEN, CDR2 SYDVKM, per germline. CDR3 length: 15 amino acids. V lost 5 bases to trimming and J lost 1 base; unmatched junction nucleotides: 5. This chain's CDR3 is CASSRQGGSYNEQFF. In DNA, the CDR3 is TGTGCCAGCAGTCGACAGGGCGGATCCTACAATGAGCAGTTCTTC.

The genes are TRBV7-9 and TRBJ2-1; tentatively, D is TRBD2 (5 bases). V shed 6 bases and J shed 0 bases, with 12 bases lying between them. From germline, CDR1 is SEHNR and CDR2 FQNEAQ (reference sequence). The CDR3 spans 15 residues. CDR3 sequence: CASSREGNSYNEQFF. CDR3 DNA sequence: TGTGCCAGCAGTCGCGAGGGTAACTCCTACAATGAGCAGTTCTTC.

The chain uses TRBV2 and TRBJ2-2, with 10 bases identical to TRBD1. Germline lookup yields CDR1 SNHLY and CDR2 FYNNEI. Trimming took 6 bases from V and 4 from J; bases not matched to a gene: 5. CDR3 length: 15 amino acids. The CDR3, as DNA: TGTGCCAGCAGGAGACAGGGGGCGACCACCGGGGAGCTGTTTTTT. This encodes CASRRQGATTGELFF.

The chain is built from TRBV25-1 and TRBJ1-6, with D possibly TRBD1 on 6 matching bases. In germline, CDR1 is MGHDK, CDR2 SYGVNS. Trimming took off 3 bases at V and 7 bases at J, with 13 bases between the two ends. This CDR3 has 15 residues. The CDR3 sequence: CASSDITRGNSPLHF. Written as DNA, the CDR3 is TGTGCCAGCAGTGACATAACCAGGGGAAATTCACCCCTCCACTTT. The full variable domain, completed using reference TRBV25-1 and TRBJ1-6, is EADIYQTPRYLVIGTGKKITLECSQTMGHDKMYWYQQDPGMELHLIHYSYGVNSTEKGDLSSESTVSRIRTEHFPLTLESARPSHTSQYLCASSDITRGNSPLHFGNGTRLTVT.

The V gene is TRBV14, the J gene TRBJ2-1, with D perhaps given as TRBD1 or TRBD2 (6 bases each). V lost 5 bases and J lost 11, with 13 bases in between. There are 12 residues in the CDR3. CDR1 SGHDN and CDR2 FVKESK come from the germline V gene. CDR3 in amino acids: CASSGGGDKQFF. The CDR3, as DNA: TGTGCCAGCAGCGGAGGGGGAGATAAGCAGTTCTTC. The variable domain in full, with the rest retrieved from reference TRBV14 and TRBJ2-1, is EAGVTQFPSHSVIEKGQTVTLRCDPISGHDNLYWYRRVMGKEIKFLLHFVKESKQDESGMPNNRFLAERTGGTYSTLKVQPAELEDSGVYFCASSGGGDKQFFGPGTRLTVL.

The chain carries TRBV19 and TRBJ1-1, with D possibly matching TRBD1 (6 bases). CDR3 length: 14 residues. Germline V CDR1 and CDR2: LNHDA, SQIVND (reference sequence). Trimming took 7 bases from V and 0 from J, leaving 12 bases between them. CDR3 sequence: CASTRQGMNTEAFF. For the CDR3, the DNA is TGTGCCAGTACCCGTCAGGGGATGAACACTGAAGCTTTCTTT.

CDR3 coding DNA: TGCGCCAGCAGCCGAGCGGCAGGGAGTAACACCGGGGAGCTGTTTTTT. It codes for CASSRAAGSNTGELFF. V gene TRBV4-3 combines with J gene TRBJ2-2; the D gene could be TRBD1 or TRBD2 (5 bases each). Deletions cut 4 bases from V and 2 bases from J, with 14 bases between. Germline-derived CDR1 and CDR2 are LGHNA and YSLEER. This CDR3 contains 16 residues.

The gene calls are TRBV5-4 and TRBJ2-7, with 7 bases lining up with TRBD1. Trimming cost V 4 bases and J 4 bases; bases outside gene matches: 8. The CDR3 extends over 14 amino acids. Germline V gene sequence: CDR1 SGHNT, CDR2 YYREEE (reference sequence). CDR3 in amino acids: CASSPRTGEYEQYF. CDR3 nucleotides: TGTGCCAGCAGCCCTCGGACAGGAGAATACGAGCAGTACTTC.

The V gene is TRBV3-1 (or the pseudogene TRBV3-2), the J gene TRBJ2-1; 9 nucleotides line up with TRBD2. Germline-derived CDR1 and CDR2 are LGHDT and YNNKEL (reference sequence). CDR3 size: 17 residues. V shed 2 bases, J shed 9 bases, and the junction held 14 bases outside the gene matches. The CDR3 DNA reads as TGTGCCAGCAGCCAATATATAGCAAGGCGGGGGGGATGTGAGCAGTTCTTC. Protein: CASSQYIARRGGCEQFF.

This chain joins TRBV30 and TRBJ1-1, with D unclear. The CDR3 consists of 13 residues. The V end lost 0 bases, the J end lost 2 bases, and 7 bases lay between the germline ends. Germline V gene sequence: CDR1 GTSNPN, CDR2 SVGIG (reference sequence). The CDR3 nucleotides read TGTGCCTGGAGTGTTTTAAGAAACACTGAAGCTTTCTTT. Protein sequence: CAWSVLRNTEAFF.

This chain links TRBV30 with TRBJ2-1; D remains ambiguous. CDR1 and CDR2 (germline): GTSNPN, SVGIG (reference sequence). V was trimmed by 1 base and J by 9 bases, leaving 13 bases between them. The CDR3 spans 13 residues. CDR3 nucleotides: TGTGCCTGGAGTGCAACTACCCCGGGTGAGCAGTTCTTC. It translates to CAWSATTPGEQFF.

This CDR3 is CASSYSIQLIEGYTF. DNA of the CDR3: TGTGCCAGCAGTTACTCAATCCAGCTAATCGAGGGCTACACCTTC. This rearrangement joins TRBV6-5 to TRBJ1-2; D unresolved. V was trimmed by 0 bases and J by 8 bases, leaving 16 bases between them. Germline assignment: CDR1 MNHEY and CDR2 SVGAGI. This CDR3 comprises 15 residues.

The chain joins TRBV5-8 to TRBJ2-1; a possible D gene is TRBD2 (5 bases). Germline V gene sequence: CDR1 SGHTS, CDR2 YDEGEE. The CDR3 length is 11 residues. The ends were cut back, 3 bases at V and 9 bases at J, with 7 bases in the middle. This chain's CDR3 is CASSYGSEQFF. CDR3 in DNA: TGTGCCAGCAGCTATGGGAGTGAGCAGTTCTTC. Filled out from reference TRBV5-8 and TRBJ2-1, the complete variable domain reads EAGVTQSPTHLIKTRGQQATLRCSPISGHTSVYWYQQALGLGLQFLLWYDEGEERNRGNFPPRFSGRQFPNYSSELNVNALELEDSALYLCASSYGSEQFFGPGTRLTVL.

The V and J genes are TRBV5-1 and TRBJ2-7; weak D call: TRBD1 (6 bases). From germline, CDR1 is SGHRS and CDR2 YFSETQ. Trimming shortened V by 4 bases and J by 2 bases, and 16 bases separated the two germline ends. This CDR3 region has 15 residues. The CDR3 nucleotides are TGCGCCAGCAGCCCCCCCTCAACAGGGACCTACGAGCAGTACTTC. It codes for CASSPPSTGTYEQYF.

V usage is TRBV4-1 and J usage is TRBJ1-5; 7 bases fit TRBD1. The CDR3 length is 15 residues. V was clipped by 5 bases and J by 5 bases; unmatched bases: 9. Germline-derived CDR1 and CDR2 are MGHRA and YSYEKL. The CDR3 is CASSEGQLGDQPQHF. CDR3 bases: TGCGCCAGCAGCGAGGGACAGTTGGGAGATCAGCCCCAGCATTTT.